This T cell receptor beta chain was captured by sequencing in a study of Graves' ophthalmopathy and Graves' hyperthyroidism. Study conclusions and caveats: Blood also harbored most expanded thyroid clonotypes above 0.001 frequency.

Trimming pared 6 bases from V and 3 bases from J, leaving 24 bases between. Germline CDR1 and CDR2: DFQATT and SNEGSKA (reference sequence). The length of the CDR3 is 16 residues. TCR beta CDR3 amplification used RNA transcripts. First-round RT-PCR with HTBI primers preceded a second-round multiplex PCR. TCRdb re-called the multiplex PCR reads with MiXCR, one entry per CDR3 protein. The repertoire consists of about 39,000 distinct CDR3 sequences, with 50% occurring once and the leading ten covering roughly 26%. No ophthalmopathy within 18 months of follow-up signified stable hyperthyroidism. Aged 18 to 65, hyperthyroidism patients had new diagnoses of under 2 months' duration. This clonotype was picked up one time. Its antigen is not known.

Sequenced material: peripheral blood. The receptor was isolated from an adult woman with stable Graves' hyperthyroidism. V usage is TRBV20-1 and J usage is TRBJ2-7, with D unclear. CDR3: CSALPRDWSDGYEQYF. CDR3 DNA sequence: TGCAGTGCCCTCCCCCGAGACTGGTCTGACGGCTACGAGCAGTACTTC.